These 26 T cell receptor beta chains were all obtained from the same sample, sequenced in a study of T cell responses to AZD1222 COVID-19 vaccine (dated by TCRdb to about 2021). The library was produced with the immunoSEQ multiplex PCR assay. This immuneACCESS table, as held by TCRdb, lists in-frame sequences with V and J called but not all clones. Of the missing ones, under half trace to an unresolved V gene in checked studies; the others have no known cause. This sample holds around 53,000 clones; 85% to 90% were observed only once. The ten top clones hold under 25% of the sample. Interpreted using the paper, the time point label stands for: baseline before first vaccination. In the paper's terms, the treatment or condition label means: meningococcal conjugate vaccine given as trial control. Sequenced material: peripheral blood, taken on day 0 of MenACWY control vaccination. These receptors were taken from an adult in good health.

The chain has TRBV6-6 and TRBJ1-2; no definite D call. Germline CDR1 and CDR2: MNHNY and SVGAGI (reference sequence). This CDR3 contains 15 residues. Trimming cost V 3 bases and J 0 bases, with 11 bases left between them. The CDR3 reads CASSYERRANYGYTF. The CDR3 coding sequence is TGTGCCAGCAGTTATGAGCGGAGAGCTAACTATGGCTACACCTTC.

This clone was detected once. The chain has TRBV28 and TRBJ1-5; D is ambiguous. The CDR3 runs 13 residues. Germline V CDR1 and CDR2: MDHEN, SYDVKM. Trimming pared 5 bases from V and 9 bases from J, leaving 14 bases between. Here the CDR3 DNA reads TGTGCCAGCAGTCTCGGGGTGGGTGGGCCCCAGCATTTT. Its translation: CASSLGVGGPQHF.

The gene calls are TRBV24-1 and TRBJ1-2; the match to TRBD1 covers 7 bases. The CDR3 spans 14 residues. Trimming removed 4 bases from V and 10 bases from J; junction bases left unmatched: 11. Germline CDR1 is KGHDR and CDR2 is SFDVKD. CDR3 sequence: CATSDRDREGLYTF. For the CDR3, the DNA is TGTGCCACCAGTGACCGCGACAGGGAAGGCCTCTACACCTTC.

This clone was seen only a few times. The chain employs TRBV7-2 and TRBJ1-1; D ambiguous. Germline CDR1 is SGHTA and CDR2 is FQGNSA. CDR3 length equals 11 residues. Trimming pared 0 bases from V and 12 bases from J, leaving 8 bases between. CDR3 DNA sequence: TGTGCCAGCAGCTTAGCGGTTTCAACTTTCTTT. Its protein product is CASSLAVSTFF.

The CDR3 nucleotides are TGTGCCAGCAGTTCCGCGGGCTTCGGCAGGGGTCCGGGCTCTGGAAACACCATATATTTT. Translating gives CASSSAGFGRGPGSGNTIYF. The chain recombines TRBV27 with TRBJ1-3, with D possibly matching TRBD1 (6 bases). This CDR3 has 20 residues. From germline, CDR1 is MNHEY and CDR2 SMNVEV (reference sequence). Trimming pared 4 bases from V and 0 bases from J, leaving 25 bases between.

The chain carries TRBV9 and TRBJ2-2, with a tentative D call TRBD2 (5 bases). CDR3 length: 16 amino acids. The ends were cut back, 0 bases at V and 0 bases at J, with 9 bases in the middle. Germline CDR1 and CDR2: SGDLS and YYNGEE. The CDR3 protein is CASSVGLAPNTGELFF. As DNA, the CDR3 is TGTGCCAGCAGCGTAGGCCTAGCACCGAACACCGGGGAGCTGTTTTTT.

The chain links TRBV6-2 or TRBV6-3 to TRBJ2-5, with 14 bases matching TRBD2. Germline V gene sequence: CDR1 MNHEY, CDR2 SVGEGT. After removal of 2 bases from V and 2 bases from J, the junction contained 4 bases not matched to a gene. The CDR3 extends over 17 amino acids. CDR3 protein: CASSYAGLAGVQETQYF. CDR3 DNA: TGTGCCAGCAGTTACGCGGGACTAGCGGGAGTGCAAGAGACCCAGTACTTC.

The chain recombines TRBV13 with TRBJ2-7; D not resolved. V was clipped by 1 base and J by 2 bases, with 3 bases between them. The CDR3 runs 12 residues. Germline CDR1 PRHDT, CDR2 FYEKMQ (reference sequence). The CDR3: CASSLEAYEQYF. In DNA form, the CDR3 reads TGTGCCAGCAGCTTAGAGGCCTACGAGCAGTACTTC.

The V and J genes are TRBV28 and TRBJ2-2, with unresolved D. The V end lost 10 bases, the J end lost 1 base, and 13 bases lay between the germline ends. The CDR3 consists of 14 residues. The germline gives CDR1 MDHEN, CDR2 SYDVKM. As DNA, the CDR3 is TGTGCCACGGACCTCTCGAAGAACACCGGGGAGCTGTTTTTT. It translates to CATDLSKNTGELFF.

The V call is TRBV20-1, the J call TRBJ2-2, with D tentatively TRBD2 (6 bases). The germline gives CDR1 DFQATT, CDR2 SNEGSKA (reference sequence). The CDR3 length is 15 residues. V gave up 3 bases and J gave up 4 bases, with 15 bases separating them. CDR3 residues: CSASVPSVGTGELFF. As DNA, the CDR3 is TGCAGTGCTAGTGTTCCTAGCGTGGGCACCGGGGAGCTGTTTTTT.

This chain uses TRBV28 with TRBJ2-5, with 7 bases aligning to TRBD1. This CDR3 contains 18 residues. Germline CDR1 is MDHEN and CDR2 is SYDVKM. After removal of 5 bases from V and 5 bases from J, the junction contained 20 bases not matched to a gene. In DNA form, the CDR3 reads TGTGCCAGCAGTACCCTGGGGGACAGAATCTCTCTAGGGGAGACCCAGTACTTC. Translated, it gives CASSTLGDRISLGETQYF.

The V and J genes are TRBV7-9 and TRBJ1-5; D may be TRBD1 (5 bases). V dropped 6 bases and J dropped 1 base, with 10 bases sitting between them. From germline, CDR1 is SEHNR and CDR2 FQNEAQ (reference sequence). CDR3 size: 14 residues. The CDR3 sequence is CASSPGMSNQPQHF. As DNA, the CDR3 is TGTGCCAGCAGTCCAGGGATGAGCAATCAGCCCCAGCATTTT.

The chain carries TRBV6-5 and TRBJ1-1; D not resolved. The CDR3 runs to 13 residues. V shed 8 bases and J shed 1 base, with 11 bases lying between them. CDR1 is MNHEY, CDR2 SVGAGI, per germline. CDR3 amino acids: CASRGWGNTEAFF. DNA of the CDR3: TGTGCCAGCCGCGGATGGGGGAACACTGAAGCTTTCTTT.

The chain uses TRBV4-2 and TRBJ2-3, with 10 bases that match TRBD2. CDR3 length: 15 residues. V dropped 0 bases and J dropped 5; count of bases not matched to a gene: 2. Germline V gene data show CDR1 as LGHNA and CDR2 as YNFKEQ. CDR3 sequence (DNA): TGTGCCAGCAGCCAAGAAGGGACTAGCGTAGATACGCAGTATTTT. Translated, it gives CASSQEGTSVDTQYF.

CDR3 DNA: TGCAGTGCTCCCCTTGGAAACACCATATATTTT. Protein product: CSAPLGNTIYF. The chain couples TRBV20-1 to TRBJ1-3; D is unresolved. With 5 bases removed from V and 3 bases from J, the gap between germline ends came to 5 bases. CDR3 length equals 11 residues. The germline V gene encodes CDR1 DFQATT and CDR2 SNEGSKA (reference sequence).

This chain joins TRBV30 and TRBJ1-2, with a weak D call TRBD1 (5 bases). CDR3 length: 12 residues. V dropped 4 bases and J dropped 7 bases, with 13 bases sitting between them. The germline CDR1 and CDR2 sequences are GTSNPN and SVGIG (reference sequence). Written as DNA, the CDR3 is TGTGCCTGGAAGTTGGGGGTGGGTGGCTACACCTTC. This translates into CAWKLGVGGYTF.

The chain links TRBV7-6 to TRBJ2-1; 7 nucleotides agree with TRBD2. Per the germline V gene, CDR1 is SGHVS and CDR2 is FNYEAQ. V lost 1 base and J lost 0; bases outside the gene matches: 3. CDR3 length: 16 amino acids. CDR3 sequence: CASSLDRGGSYNEQFF. Here the CDR3 DNA reads TGTGCCAGCAGCTTAGACCGCGGGGGCTCCTACAATGAGCAGTTCTTC.

The rearrangement links TRBV24-1 to TRBJ1-5; 10 positions match TRBD1. Losses at the gene ends were 3 bases for V and 4 bases for J; bases not matched to a gene: 2. Germline V gives CDR1 KGHDR, CDR2 SFDVKD. There are 15 residues in the CDR3. In DNA form, the CDR3 reads TGTGCCACCAGTGATCGGACAGGGGGAAATCAGCCCCAGCATTTT. It codes for CATSDRTGGNQPQHF.

As DNA, the CDR3 is TGTGCCAGCAGTTCAGTCACTAGCGGAGCCAAAAACATTCAGTACTTC. Protein product: CASSSVTSGAKNIQYF. V usage is TRBV28 and J usage is TRBJ2-4; 8 positions match TRBD2. V gave up 4 bases and J gave up 0 bases; unmatched junction bases: 5. There are 16 residues in the CDR3. Germline V lookup: CDR1 MDHEN, CDR2 SYDVKM.

The chain links TRBV29-1 to TRBJ2-2, with no clear D. The germline gives CDR1 SQVTM, CDR2 ANQGSEA. Between the trimmed V and J ends, which lost 7 bases and 3 bases, there was a span of 12 bases. The CDR3 totals 13 residues. The CDR3 DNA reads TGCAGCGCTGGGGAACAGTACACCGGGGAGCTGTTTTTT. Translation gives CSAGEQYTGELFF.

This clone was detected once. CDR3 sequence (DNA): TGTGCCAGCAGCTTGGTCGGGGATTCTAATGAAAAACTGTTTTTT. Translating gives CASSLVGDSNEKLFF. The chain combines TRBV5-5 with TRBJ1-4; D call uncertain. V was pared by 0 bases and J by 3 bases, with 9 bases between. Germline V CDR1 and CDR2: SGHKS, YYEKEE (reference sequence). CDR3 size: 15 residues.

A note on this clone: Other DNA sequences in this sample translate to the same CDR3. The gene calls are TRBV19 and TRBJ1-2; 8 bases match TRBD1. The ends lost 6 bases at V and 2 bases at J; junction bases unmatched: 8. The CDR3 consists of 15 residues. CDR1 is LNHDA and CDR2 is SQIVND in the germline V gene (reference sequence). The CDR3 nucleotides are TGTGCCAGTAGAGATCGGGACAGGCTGAACTATGGCTACACCTTC. Its protein is CASRDRDRLNYGYTF.

The chain is built from TRBV27 and TRBJ2-7; tentatively, D is TRBD1 or TRBD2 (5 bases each). Germline CDR1 is MNHEY and CDR2 is SMNVEV (reference sequence). Between the trimmed V and J ends, which lost 8 bases and 2 bases, there was a span of 13 bases. The length of the CDR3 is 13 residues. The CDR3 reads CASSGTVAYEQYF. The CDR3 bases are TGTGCCAGCTCCGGGACCGTAGCCTACGAGCAGTACTTC.

V and J are TRBV15 and TRBJ2-3, with TRBD2 identical over 10 bases. Unmatched junction bases numbered 7, after V lost 3 bases and J lost 4 bases. Germline V gene data show CDR1 as LNHNV and CDR2 as YYDKDF (reference sequence). This CDR3 comprises 16 residues. The CDR3 region is CATSSPLAGASDTQYF. As DNA, the CDR3 is TGTGCCACCAGCAGCCCCCTAGCGGGAGCTTCAGATACGCAGTATTTT.

The rearrangement joins TRBV3-1 (or the pseudogene TRBV3-2) to TRBJ2-7; D gene uncertain. With 1 base removed from V and 7 bases from J, the gap between germline ends came to 14 bases. The CDR3 spans 14 residues. The germline CDR1 and CDR2 sequences are LGHDT and YNNKEL (reference sequence). CDR3 loop: CASSQARGNGEQYF. As DNA, the CDR3 is TGTGCCAGCAGCCAAGCTAGAGGAAATGGGGAGCAGTACTTC.

V usage is TRBV27 and J usage is TRBJ1-2; 8 nucleotides line up with TRBD1. Germline CDR1 and CDR2: MNHEY and SMNVEV (reference sequence). The CDR3 length is 15 residues. J lost 5 bases, V lost 4 bases, and 9 bases had no gene match. The CDR3 bases are TGTGCCAGCAGTTCCTCCTGGGGGACAGGATATGGCTACACCTTC. It translates to CASSSSWGTGYGYTF.